These 9 T cell receptor beta chains originate from one sample sequenced in a study of T cell repertoires in cytomegalovirus infection. TCRdb analysed the reads with MiXCR anew, one entry per CDR3 protein. The sample includes about 150,000 distinct CDR3 sequences, 20% to 25% of them seen just once. Sequenced material: PBMCs. The receptors originated from a human donor in good health (CMV status not recorded). Some clones in this sample may be carry-over from other donors' samples.

This clonotype was observed a handful of times. The V and J genes are TRBV3-1 and TRBJ2-1, with TRBD2 identical over 12 bases. CDR3 size: 16 residues. The ends lost 3 bases at V and 4 bases at J; junction bases unmatched: 4. CDR1 and CDR2 (germline): LGHDT, YNNKEL (reference sequence). The CDR3 bases are TGTGCCAGCAGCCAGACTAGCGGGGGTCATTACAATGAGCAGTTCTTC. Its translation: CASSQTSGGHYNEQFF.

This clonotype showed up just a few times. J is TRBJ1-1 and V is TRBV28; TRBD1 is a possible D gene (5 bases). The length of the CDR3 is 13 residues. Germline values: CDR1 MDHEN, CDR2 SYDVKM. V was clipped by 6 bases and J by 6 bases, with 14 bases between them. The CDR3 sequence: CASRNRDPSEAFF. CDR3 nucleotide sequence: TGTGCCAGCAGAAACCGGGACCCCTCTGAAGCTTTCTTT.

This clonotype turned up a few times. The chain employs TRBV2 and TRBJ2-1; 10 bases match TRBD2. The CDR3 loop spans 15 amino acids. Germline V gene lookup returns CDR1 SNHLY and CDR2 FYNNEI. With V trimmed by 9 bases and J by 7 bases, 12 bases remained unmatched. The CDR3 here is CARDSRASGGNEQFF. The CDR3 bases are TGTGCCAGGGATAGTCGTGCTAGCGGGGGTAATGAGCAGTTCTTC.

This clonotype showed up just a few times. This sequence joins TRBV7-6 and TRBJ1-2; 8 nucleotides agree with TRBD1. This CDR3 comprises 16 residues. Germline loops: CDR1 SGHVS, CDR2 FNYEAQ. Germline trimming cut 5 bases from V and 6 bases from J; bases unmatched to any gene: 14. Written as DNA, the CDR3 is TGTGCCAGCAGCCCCATTGCTCCCCGGACAGGGAATGGCTACACCTTC. Protein: CASSPIAPRTGNGYTF.

This clonotype came up a few times. The V and J genes are TRBV6-2 or TRBV6-3 and TRBJ1-2; D gene ambiguous. Per germline, CDR1 MNHEY and CDR2 SVGEGT. This CDR3 is 14 amino acids long. The V end lost 7 bases, the J end lost 4 bases, and 16 bases lay between the germline ends. CDR3 residues: CASTPSSVRYGYTF. The DNA of the CDR3 is TGTGCCAGCACACCCTCTTCGGTTCGCTATGGCTACACCTTC.

This clonotype has ten or more counts. V and J are TRBV28 and TRBJ1-5; the D is unclear. This CDR3 has 13 residues. The V and J ends lost 2 bases and 5 bases respectively, with 7 bases between them. Germline loops: CDR1 MDHEN, CDR2 SYDVKM. Here the CDR3 reads CASSLVSDQPQHF. The CDR3, as DNA: TGTGCCAGCAGTTTAGTGTCGGATCAGCCCCAGCATTTT.

This clonotype was seen many times. The V gene is TRBV7-2, the J gene TRBJ2-1; a possible D gene is TRBD2 (5 bases). Trimming stripped 1 base from V and 7 bases from J, with 11 bases between. The CDR3 loop spans 14 amino acids. In germline, CDR1 is SGHTA, CDR2 FQGNSA. The CDR3 spells CASSLDRRANEQFF. For the CDR3, the DNA is TGTGCCAGCAGCTTAGACCGGCGGGCGAATGAGCAGTTCTTC. Full variable domain (remainder filled in from reference TRBV7-2 and TRBJ2-1): GAGVSQSPSNKVTEKGKDVELRCDPISGHTALYWYRQSLGQGLEFLIYFQGNSAPDKSGLPSDRFSAERTGGSVSTLTIQRTQQEDSAVYLCASSLDRRANEQFFGPGTRLTVL.

The table lists this clonotype with many counts. The CDR3 loop is CASSLIGPHEEATNYGYTF. DNA of the CDR3: TGTGCCAGCAGCTTAATAGGACCCCACGAGGAAGCGACGAACTATGGCTACACCTTC. This chain joins TRBV7-2 and TRBJ1-2; D not resolved. CDR1 SGHTA and CDR2 FQGNSA come from the germline V gene. Trimming took off 2 bases at V and 2 bases at J, with 24 bases between the two ends. The CDR3 runs to 19 residues.

As to this clonotype: One base away lies a much larger clone, so this may be a sequencing read error. The chain is built from TRBV12-5 and TRBJ2-6; D is perhaps TRBD1 (5 bases). The CDR3 has 17 amino acids. From germline, CDR1 is LGHNT and CDR2 FRNRAP. Here the CDR3 DNA reads TGTGCTAGTGGTTTGTCAGGACGGTCCTCTGGGGCCAACGCCCTGACTTTC. Its protein product is CASGLSGRSSGANALTF.